Each of the 10 T cell receptor beta chains below was sequenced from the same sample in a study of T cells in Graves' hyperthyroidism and ophthalmopathy. Amplification of TCR beta CDR3 regions was performed using RNA transcripts as template. HTBI primers were employed in a first-round RT-PCR of the TCR CDR3. TCRdb reanalysed the multiplex PCR reads using MiXCR and keeps one entry per CDR3 protein. The data contain 450,000 to 600,000 distinct CDR3 sequences, approximately 20% of them singletons. Sequencing was done on a sample of blood. Every receptor here comes from a man aged 35-49 years with Graves' ophthalmopathy.

This clonotype has ten or more counts. V is TRBV30 and J is TRBJ1-2; 11 bases map to TRBD1. V trimming: 6 bases; J trimming: 7 bases; junction bases outside the gene matches: 10. The germline gives CDR1 GTSNPN, CDR2 SVGIG (reference sequence). This CDR3 region has 14 residues. The CDR3 coding sequence is TGTGCCTGCGTCCGGGACAGGGGGGGACTTGGCTACACCTTC. Its translation: CACVRDRGGLGYTF.

This clonotype was seen only a few times. The chain joins TRBV28 to TRBJ1-2, with D possibly being TRBD1 (6 bases). The V end was cut by 4 bases, the J end by 8 bases, with 11 bases between. In germline, CDR1 is MDHEN, CDR2 SYDVKM. This CDR3 has 12 amino acids. The CDR3, as DNA: TGTGCCAGCAGTTCCTACAGGGAAGGCTACACCTTC. Encoded protein: CASSSYREGYTF.

This clonotype was found a few times. The V gene is TRBV18, the J gene TRBJ1-1; no reliable D call. Germline CDR1 and CDR2: KGHSH and LQKENI. The ends were cut back, 4 bases at V and 11 bases at J, with 14 bases in the middle. The CDR3 has 12 amino acids. CDR3 DNA sequence: TGTGCCAGCTCACTTCCCTCAGTACCCGCTTTCTTT. It yields the protein CASSLPSVPAFF.

To note about this clonotype: This may come from a read error, since a much larger clone is one base off. The V call is TRBV18, the J call TRBJ1-1; D gene unclear. V shed 3 bases and J shed 1 base, with 6 bases lying between them. CDR1 and CDR2 (germline): KGHSH, LQKENI. This CDR3 is 13 amino acids long. CDR3 coding DNA: TGTGCCAGCTCACCTGCGGAGAACACTGAAGCTTTCTTT. Its protein is CASSPAENTEAFF.

This clonotype was seen a few times. This chain connects TRBV3-1 to TRBJ1-4; TRBD1 agrees at 7 bases. V lost 4 bases, J lost 7 bases, and 9 bases stayed unmatched. From germline, CDR1 is LGHDT and CDR2 YNNKEL (reference sequence). The CDR3 extends over 15 amino acids. CDR3 protein: CASSPWDSGVEKLFF. The CDR3 nucleotides read TGTGCCAGCAGCCCATGGGACAGTGGGGTTGAAAAACTGTTTTTT. Combining the CDR3 with reference TRBV3-1 and TRBJ1-4 gives the whole variable domain DTAVSQTPKYLVTQMGNDKSIKCEQNLGHDTMYWYKQDSKKFLKIMFSYNNKELIINETVPNRFSPKSPDKAHLNLHINSLELGDSAVYFCASSPWDSGVEKLFFGSGTQLSVL.

A few counts support this clonotype. The chain is built from TRBV18 and TRBJ2-2; 12 bases fit TRBD2. The V gene's germline CDR1 is KGHSH and CDR2 LQKENI. The CDR3 has 18 residues. J was trimmed by 4 bases and V by 1 base; bases with no gene match: 7. As DNA, the CDR3 is TGTGCCAGCTCACCACTACTAGCGGGAGGATATCGCACCGGGGAGCTGTTTTTT. It specifies CASSPLLAGGYRTGELFF.

The chain's CDR3 is CASNPLTDTQYF. The CDR3 DNA reads as TGTGCCAGCAATCCCCTCACAGATACGCAGTATTTT. The chain carries TRBV2 and TRBJ2-3; D is unclear. The CDR3 totals 12 residues. Per the germline V gene, CDR1 is SNHLY and CDR2 is FYNNEI. V was clipped by 7 bases and J by 2 bases, with 7 bases between them. The whole variable domain, filled in from reference TRBV2 and TRBJ2-3, reads EPEVTQTPSHQVTQMGQEVILRCVPISNHLYFYWYRQILGQKVEFLVSFYNNEISEKSEIFDDQFSVERPDGSNFTLKIRSTKLEDSAMYFCASNPLTDTQYFGPGTRLTVL.

For this clonotype: The conserved final phenylalanine or tryptophan is absent from the CDR3, which likely points to a read error. J is TRBJ1-2 and V is TRBV18, with 7 bases aligning to TRBD1. The germline gives CDR1 KGHSH, CDR2 LQKENI. The junction had 5 bases not matched to a gene; V was cut back by 6 bases and J by 4 bases. The CDR3 sequence is 13 residues long. The CDR3 DNA sequence: TGTGCCAGCTCTGTCGGGACAGCCTATGGCTACACCTAC. This sequence encodes CASSVGTAYGYTY.

This clonotype was recorded many times. The J gene is TRBJ2-1, the V gene TRBV11-3, with 14 bases that match TRBD2. CDR3 size: 16 residues. Germline loops: CDR1 SGHNT, CDR2 YENEEA. With 5 bases clipped from V and 8 bases from J, the junction kept 8 bases outside the gene matches. This chain's CDR3 is CASSTGTSGRGHEQFF. CDR3 sequence (DNA): TGTGCCAGCAGCACCGGGACTAGCGGGAGAGGGCATGAGCAGTTCTTC.

This clonotype showed up many times. This sequence joins TRBV18 and TRBJ1-1, with D possibly being TRBD1 (5 bases). Germline V gene sequence: CDR1 KGHSH, CDR2 LQKENI. V gave up 5 bases and J gave up 0 bases, with 13 bases separating them. The CDR3 is 15 residues long. The CDR3 DNA is TGTGCCAGCTCAGCGGAACAGGTTCTGAACACTGAAGCTTTCTTT. Residues: CASSAEQVLNTEAFF. The variable domain in full, with the rest retrieved from reference TRBV18 and TRBJ1-1, is NAGVMQNPRHLVRRRGQEARLRCSPMKGHSHVYWYRQLPEEGLKFMVYLQKENIIDESGMPKERFSAEFPKEGPSILRIQQVVRGDSAAYFCASSAEQVLNTEAFFGQGTRLTVV.